This TCR beta chain appears in the sequencing data of a study of T-cell memory formation after mild COVID-19. The V end lost 6 bases, the J end lost 1 base, and 18 bases lay between the germline ends. This CDR3 spans 16 amino acids. Each CDR3 protein is one row after TCRdb ran MiXCR on the 5' RACE reads. This sample has about 430,000 distinct CDR3 sequences, with roughly 24% found just once. There are a few counts of this clonotype. Sequenced sample: PBMCs or a T cell subset sorted from them (not recorded which). This TCR derives from an adult woman who had mild COVID-19 (a few samples of this study predate the infection). Cell type and time point are not known. The V call is TRBV12-3 or TRBV12-4, the J call TRBJ1-1; possible D gene TRBD1, 5 bases. The CDR3 coding sequence is TGTGCCAGCAGCCTTGGGGTACAGGCTAAGAACACTGAAGCTTTCTTT. This gives the protein CASSLGVQAKNTEAFF.